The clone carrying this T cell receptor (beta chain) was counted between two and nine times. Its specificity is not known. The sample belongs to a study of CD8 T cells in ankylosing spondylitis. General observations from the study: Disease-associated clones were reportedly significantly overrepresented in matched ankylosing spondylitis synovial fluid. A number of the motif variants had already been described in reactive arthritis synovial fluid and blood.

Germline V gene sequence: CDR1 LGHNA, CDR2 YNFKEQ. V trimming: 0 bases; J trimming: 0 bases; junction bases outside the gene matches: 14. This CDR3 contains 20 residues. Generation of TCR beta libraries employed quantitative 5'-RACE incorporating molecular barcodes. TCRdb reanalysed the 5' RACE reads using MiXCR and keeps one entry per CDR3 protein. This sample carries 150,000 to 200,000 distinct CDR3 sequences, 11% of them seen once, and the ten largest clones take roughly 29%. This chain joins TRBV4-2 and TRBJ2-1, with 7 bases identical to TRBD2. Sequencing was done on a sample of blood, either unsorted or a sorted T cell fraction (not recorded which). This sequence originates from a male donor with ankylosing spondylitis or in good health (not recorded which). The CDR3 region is CASSQDRLAERPSSYNEQFF. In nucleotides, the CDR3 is TGTGCCAGCAGCCAAGACCGACTAGCCGAGCGGCCGAGCTCCTACAATGAGCAGTTCTTC.